These 5 T cell receptor beta chains were all obtained from the same sample, sequenced in a study of blood T cell repertoires in COVID-19. The protocol was immunoSEQ multiplex PCR, while the TCRdb copy is restricted to in-frame clones and leaves out a portion. The data show tens of thousands of clones, with roughly 82% seen just once and around 7.2% held by the top ten. The sequenced sample consisted of peripheral blood. All receptors derive from a man in his fifties with active or convalescent COVID-19.

This sequence joins TRBV4-1 and TRBJ1-2, with 7 bases fitting TRBD1. Germline V CDR1 and CDR2: MGHRA, YSYEKL. The J segment lost 6 bases and the V segment lost 4 bases, leaving 17 bases of the junction unmatched. The CDR3 is 17 residues long. This chain's CDR3 is CASSRTGTETFRNGYTF. The CDR3 nucleotides read TGCGCCAGCAGCCGGACTGGGACAGAAACCTTTCGGAATGGCTACACCTTC.

This chain links TRBV4-3 with TRBJ1-1, with TRBD1 matching over 9 bases. The CDR3 consists of 15 residues. Germline V gene sequence: CDR1 LGHNA, CDR2 YSLEER. J lost 6 bases, V lost 3 bases, and 8 bases had no gene match. The CDR3 DNA reads TGCGCCAGCAGCCAGGGGGGACAGGGAATGGCTGAAGCTTTCTTT. This gives the protein CASSQGGQGMAEAFF.

The CDR3 nucleotides read TGTGCCAGCAGCTTAGGACAGGGAGGCTACACCTTC. Translated: CASSLGQGGYTF. The chain combines TRBV5-6 with TRBJ1-2; the match to TRBD1 covers 8 bases. Trimming removed 2 bases from V and 8 bases from J; junction bases left unmatched: 2. This CDR3 has 12 amino acids. Germline V gene data show CDR1 as SGHDT and CDR2 as YYEEEE.

V usage is TRBV15 and J usage is TRBJ1-5, with a possible D match to TRBD1 (6 bases). CDR3 length: 14 residues. Trimming took 4 bases from V and 0 from J, leaving 7 bases between them. Germline CDR1 is LNHNV and CDR2 is YYDKDF (reference sequence). The DNA of the CDR3 is TGTGCCACCAGCAAGGACAGTAGCAATCAGCCCCAGCATTTT. It specifies CATSKDSSNQPQHF.

Note on this clone: At one boundary the junction diverges from the germline segment, which might be a read error. The rearrangement uses TRBV5-4 and TRBJ1-1; TRBD1 aligns across 7 bases. The CDR3 is 16 residues long. Germline loops: CDR1 SGHNT, CDR2 YYREEE (reference sequence). CDR3 sequence: CASSLGGGPVNTEAFF. The CDR3 DNA sequence: TGTGCCAGCAGCTTGGGAGGGGGCCCCGTGAATACTGAAGCTTTCTTT.